This TCR beta chain was identified during a study of shared clonotypes between healthy human individuals. The assay was immunoSEQ multiplex PCR, and TCRdb's table has in-frame clones only and misses some. The sample shows roughly 590,000 clones, around 95% of them seen only once. In the naive CD8 group, cells lacked CD45RO and were positively selected for CCR7, so terminally differentiated effector memory CD45RA+ cells were left out. Germline values: CDR1 LGHNA, CDR2 YNFKEQ. Trimming at V came to 1 base and at J to 3 bases, leaving 5 bases not matched to a gene. CDR3 length: 15 residues. This clone was recorded only once.

This receptor was taken from a woman aged 25 to 45 in good health. The V and J genes are TRBV4-2 and TRBJ2-7, with 8 bases lining up with TRBD2. Sequenced sample: naive CD8+ T cells sorted from blood. CDR3 coding DNA: TGTGCCAGCAGCCAAGGGGCAGCGGGAGTCTACGAGCAGTACTTC. Translating gives CASSQGAAGVYEQYF.